This T cell receptor beta chain was sequenced in a study of blood T cell repertoires in COVID-19. At the level of the study: The analysed material was cDNA or gDNA that came from T cells, B-cell-depleted T cells, or PBMCs.

In the original analysis: Amplified reference gene primers provided the basis for estimating nucleated cell counts. Generated by immunoSEQ multiplex PCR, the TCRdb table keeps only in-frame clones and is missing some. V, J and clone size are those of that table, while D and trimming were read from the DNA. This sample yields around 320,000 clones, of which around 88% are seen a single time; 5.5% to 8.5% belongs to the top ten. Germline V gene data show CDR1 as MDHEN and CDR2 as SYDVKM. V lost 6 bases to trimming and J lost 10 bases; unmatched junction nucleotides: 8. The CDR3 is 12 amino acids. This chain connects TRBV28 to TRBJ1-1, with 7 nucleotides matching TRBD1. Input material: peripheral blood. The receptor was derived from a woman in her thirties who had recovered from COVID-19. CDR3 sequence reads: CASSYDRVRAFF. In DNA form, the CDR3 reads TGTGCCAGCAGCTATGACAGGGTTAGAGCTTTCTTT.